The next 8 T cell receptor beta chains were all read from a single sample in a study of blood T cell repertoires in COVID-19. Sequenced by immunoSEQ multiplex PCR; TCRdb stores in-frame clones only, minus some. The sample consists of around 390,000 clones, more than 75% of them appearing once. Source material: PBMCs or T cells enriched from blood (not recorded which). These receptors came from a woman aged 45-59 years who had recovered from COVID-19.

The gene calls are TRBV9 and TRBJ2-5, with D hard to call. The germline CDR1 and CDR2 sequences are SGDLS and YYNGEE. CDR3 length: 14 amino acids. The V end was cut by 0 bases, the J end by 4 bases, with 10 bases between. The CDR3 loop is CASSVGVATETQYF. CDR3 nucleotides: TGTGCCAGCAGCGTAGGTGTAGCAACAGAGACCCAGTACTTC.

J is TRBJ1-6 and V is TRBV2; D possibly corresponds to TRBD1 (5 bases). The CDR3 totals 15 residues. V lost 6 bases and J 8 bases, leaving 17 bases between the germline ends. Germline-derived CDR1 and CDR2 are SNHLY and FYNNEI. Here the CDR3 DNA reads TGTGCCAGCAGACAACAGGAGTTAGGGGATTCACCCCTCCACTTT. Its translation: CASRQQELGDSPLHF.

The chain couples TRBV11-2 to TRBJ1-2; a weak D match, TRBD1 (5 bases). V was cut by 1 base and J by 3 bases, with 24 bases left in between. Looked up from germline, CDR1 is SGHAT and CDR2 is FQNNGV. This CDR3 has 19 residues. DNA for the CDR3: TGTGCCAGCAGCTTAGGGCTTGGCTCTGCGGGGGATCAGGACTATGGCTACACCTTC. Translating gives CASSLGLGSAGDQDYGYTF.

The V and J genes are TRBV23-1 and TRBJ2-7; a possible D gene is TRBD1 (6 bases). TRBV23-1 is an ORF for which the function is uncertain. Trimming took off 2 bases at V and 5 bases at J, with 16 bases between the two ends. The CDR3 loop spans 15 amino acids. The CDR3 DNA sequence: TGCGCCAGCAGTCAACAAAAACACAGGGTCCACGAGCAGTACTTC. This gives the protein CASSQQKHRVHEQYF.

The chain links TRBV7-6 to TRBJ1-6, with 7 positions matching TRBD1. Trimming took 0 bases from V and 7 from J; bases not matched to a gene: 3. This CDR3 comprises 15 residues. Germline values: CDR1 SGHVS, CDR2 FNYEAQ. The CDR3 spells CASSLAVRGNSPLHF. CDR3 coding DNA: TGTGCCAGCAGCTTAGCGGTCAGGGGGAATTCACCCCTCCACTTT.

The chain carries TRBV19 and TRBJ2-1; D is unclear. This CDR3 is 13 amino acids long. CDR1 and CDR2 from the germline V gene are LNHDA and SQIVND (reference sequence). V was clipped by 0 bases and J by 4 bases, with 4 bases between them. CDR3 DNA sequence: TGTGCCAGTAGTATAGACGGTTACAATGAGCAGTTCTTC. Its protein is CASSIDGYNEQFF.

This rearrangement joins TRBV11-3 to TRBJ2-2; 8 nucleotides agree with TRBD1. The V segment lost 5 bases and the J segment 5 bases; nucleotides outside the gene matches: 10. Germline loops: CDR1 SGHNT, CDR2 YENEEA. The length of the CDR3 is 16 residues. CDR3 region: CASSKFQGAGTGELFF. The CDR3 coding sequence is TGTGCCAGCAGCAAATTCCAGGGGGCCGGGACCGGGGAGCTGTTTTTT.

The chain has TRBV3-1 (or the pseudogene TRBV3-2) and TRBJ1-5; no clear D gene. V dropped 1 base and J dropped 6 bases, with 7 bases sitting between them. Germline values: CDR1 LGHDT, CDR2 YNNKEL (reference sequence). The CDR3 is 13 residues long. The CDR3 is CASSQGPGQPQHF. The CDR3 region has the DNA TGTGCCAGCAGCCAAGGGCCGGGTCAGCCCCAGCATTTT.